The TCR beta chain described here comes from a study of regulatory T cells in long-lasting Graves disease. Regarding the study as a whole: Patients with persistent disease shared 2,900 or so public clonotypes, outpacing the approximately 970 shared by new patients. Persistent Graves' patients possessed reduced TCR diversity relative to recently diagnosed ones. It was in persistent disease that TRBV28, TRBJ1-2 and TRBJ2-5 were favored.

CDR3 size: 14 residues. The V gene's germline CDR1 is SEHNR and CDR2 FQNEAQ (reference sequence). Time point specified: newly diagnosed GD, antithyroid drugs for less than 3 months. With RNA extracted from PBMCs as input, the TCR library was made. In this sample, this clonotype turned up many times. What it binds is not known. Its ends do not fully match the called genes, so a read error is possible. Arm-PCR of CDR3 regions and iRepertoire HTBI primers were used to build TCR beta libraries. The authors' processing: Identified across the samples were 62 TRBV segments and about 15 TRBJ segments. Using its own MiXCR run on the multiplex PCR reads, TCRdb lists one record per CDR3 protein. The V and J calls were determined by TCRdb, not by the authors. Among more than 300,000 distinct CDR3 sequences listed, less than 20% were seen once.

This specimen consisted of peripheral blood mononuclear cells (PBMCs), obtained at new diagnosis, from a patient treated with antithyroid drugs. The clonotype originates from a female donor with Graves disease. The V and J genes are TRBV7-9 and TRBJ1-2, with TRBD1 identical over 9 bases. CDR3: CASSSGQGHYGYTF. The CDR3 DNA is TGCGCCAGCAGTTCGGGACAGGGCCACTATGGCTACACCTTC.